The entry that follows covers one TCR beta chain sequence. Per the original data handling: Estimated nucleated cell counts came from reference gene primer amplification. The assay was immunoSEQ multiplex PCR, and TCRdb's table has in-frame clones only and misses some. V, J and clone size are those of that table, while D and trimming were read from the DNA. The table shows approximately 200,000 clones, with 84% occurring only once. The sample belongs to a study of blood T cell repertoires in COVID-19. On the study more broadly: Acute-phase and convalescent COVID-19 samples originated in the United States, Italy and Spain. Sample material is recorded as cDNA or gDNA derived from T cells, B-cell-depleted T cells, or PBMCs.

The CDR3 contains 15 residues. Germline V lookup: CDR1 KGHSH, CDR2 LQKENI. V was pared by 3 bases and J by 5 bases, with 13 bases between. The receptor was derived from a woman aged 60-75 years who had recovered from COVID-19. The V and J genes are TRBV18 and TRBJ2-2; tentative D call: TRBD2 (6 bases). Sequences were obtained from peripheral blood. The CDR3 region has the DNA TGTGCCAGCTCACCGCGGGCAGGGAGGACCGGGGAGCTGTTTTTT. Encoded protein: CASSPRAGRTGELFF. Together with reference TRBV18 and TRBJ2-2, the CDR3 gives the full variable domain: NAGVMQNPRHLVRRRGQEARLRCSPMKGHSHVYWYRQLPEEGLKFMVYLQKENIIDESGMPKERFSAEFPKEGPSILRIQQVVRGDSAAYFCASSPRAGRTGELFFGEGSRLTVL.